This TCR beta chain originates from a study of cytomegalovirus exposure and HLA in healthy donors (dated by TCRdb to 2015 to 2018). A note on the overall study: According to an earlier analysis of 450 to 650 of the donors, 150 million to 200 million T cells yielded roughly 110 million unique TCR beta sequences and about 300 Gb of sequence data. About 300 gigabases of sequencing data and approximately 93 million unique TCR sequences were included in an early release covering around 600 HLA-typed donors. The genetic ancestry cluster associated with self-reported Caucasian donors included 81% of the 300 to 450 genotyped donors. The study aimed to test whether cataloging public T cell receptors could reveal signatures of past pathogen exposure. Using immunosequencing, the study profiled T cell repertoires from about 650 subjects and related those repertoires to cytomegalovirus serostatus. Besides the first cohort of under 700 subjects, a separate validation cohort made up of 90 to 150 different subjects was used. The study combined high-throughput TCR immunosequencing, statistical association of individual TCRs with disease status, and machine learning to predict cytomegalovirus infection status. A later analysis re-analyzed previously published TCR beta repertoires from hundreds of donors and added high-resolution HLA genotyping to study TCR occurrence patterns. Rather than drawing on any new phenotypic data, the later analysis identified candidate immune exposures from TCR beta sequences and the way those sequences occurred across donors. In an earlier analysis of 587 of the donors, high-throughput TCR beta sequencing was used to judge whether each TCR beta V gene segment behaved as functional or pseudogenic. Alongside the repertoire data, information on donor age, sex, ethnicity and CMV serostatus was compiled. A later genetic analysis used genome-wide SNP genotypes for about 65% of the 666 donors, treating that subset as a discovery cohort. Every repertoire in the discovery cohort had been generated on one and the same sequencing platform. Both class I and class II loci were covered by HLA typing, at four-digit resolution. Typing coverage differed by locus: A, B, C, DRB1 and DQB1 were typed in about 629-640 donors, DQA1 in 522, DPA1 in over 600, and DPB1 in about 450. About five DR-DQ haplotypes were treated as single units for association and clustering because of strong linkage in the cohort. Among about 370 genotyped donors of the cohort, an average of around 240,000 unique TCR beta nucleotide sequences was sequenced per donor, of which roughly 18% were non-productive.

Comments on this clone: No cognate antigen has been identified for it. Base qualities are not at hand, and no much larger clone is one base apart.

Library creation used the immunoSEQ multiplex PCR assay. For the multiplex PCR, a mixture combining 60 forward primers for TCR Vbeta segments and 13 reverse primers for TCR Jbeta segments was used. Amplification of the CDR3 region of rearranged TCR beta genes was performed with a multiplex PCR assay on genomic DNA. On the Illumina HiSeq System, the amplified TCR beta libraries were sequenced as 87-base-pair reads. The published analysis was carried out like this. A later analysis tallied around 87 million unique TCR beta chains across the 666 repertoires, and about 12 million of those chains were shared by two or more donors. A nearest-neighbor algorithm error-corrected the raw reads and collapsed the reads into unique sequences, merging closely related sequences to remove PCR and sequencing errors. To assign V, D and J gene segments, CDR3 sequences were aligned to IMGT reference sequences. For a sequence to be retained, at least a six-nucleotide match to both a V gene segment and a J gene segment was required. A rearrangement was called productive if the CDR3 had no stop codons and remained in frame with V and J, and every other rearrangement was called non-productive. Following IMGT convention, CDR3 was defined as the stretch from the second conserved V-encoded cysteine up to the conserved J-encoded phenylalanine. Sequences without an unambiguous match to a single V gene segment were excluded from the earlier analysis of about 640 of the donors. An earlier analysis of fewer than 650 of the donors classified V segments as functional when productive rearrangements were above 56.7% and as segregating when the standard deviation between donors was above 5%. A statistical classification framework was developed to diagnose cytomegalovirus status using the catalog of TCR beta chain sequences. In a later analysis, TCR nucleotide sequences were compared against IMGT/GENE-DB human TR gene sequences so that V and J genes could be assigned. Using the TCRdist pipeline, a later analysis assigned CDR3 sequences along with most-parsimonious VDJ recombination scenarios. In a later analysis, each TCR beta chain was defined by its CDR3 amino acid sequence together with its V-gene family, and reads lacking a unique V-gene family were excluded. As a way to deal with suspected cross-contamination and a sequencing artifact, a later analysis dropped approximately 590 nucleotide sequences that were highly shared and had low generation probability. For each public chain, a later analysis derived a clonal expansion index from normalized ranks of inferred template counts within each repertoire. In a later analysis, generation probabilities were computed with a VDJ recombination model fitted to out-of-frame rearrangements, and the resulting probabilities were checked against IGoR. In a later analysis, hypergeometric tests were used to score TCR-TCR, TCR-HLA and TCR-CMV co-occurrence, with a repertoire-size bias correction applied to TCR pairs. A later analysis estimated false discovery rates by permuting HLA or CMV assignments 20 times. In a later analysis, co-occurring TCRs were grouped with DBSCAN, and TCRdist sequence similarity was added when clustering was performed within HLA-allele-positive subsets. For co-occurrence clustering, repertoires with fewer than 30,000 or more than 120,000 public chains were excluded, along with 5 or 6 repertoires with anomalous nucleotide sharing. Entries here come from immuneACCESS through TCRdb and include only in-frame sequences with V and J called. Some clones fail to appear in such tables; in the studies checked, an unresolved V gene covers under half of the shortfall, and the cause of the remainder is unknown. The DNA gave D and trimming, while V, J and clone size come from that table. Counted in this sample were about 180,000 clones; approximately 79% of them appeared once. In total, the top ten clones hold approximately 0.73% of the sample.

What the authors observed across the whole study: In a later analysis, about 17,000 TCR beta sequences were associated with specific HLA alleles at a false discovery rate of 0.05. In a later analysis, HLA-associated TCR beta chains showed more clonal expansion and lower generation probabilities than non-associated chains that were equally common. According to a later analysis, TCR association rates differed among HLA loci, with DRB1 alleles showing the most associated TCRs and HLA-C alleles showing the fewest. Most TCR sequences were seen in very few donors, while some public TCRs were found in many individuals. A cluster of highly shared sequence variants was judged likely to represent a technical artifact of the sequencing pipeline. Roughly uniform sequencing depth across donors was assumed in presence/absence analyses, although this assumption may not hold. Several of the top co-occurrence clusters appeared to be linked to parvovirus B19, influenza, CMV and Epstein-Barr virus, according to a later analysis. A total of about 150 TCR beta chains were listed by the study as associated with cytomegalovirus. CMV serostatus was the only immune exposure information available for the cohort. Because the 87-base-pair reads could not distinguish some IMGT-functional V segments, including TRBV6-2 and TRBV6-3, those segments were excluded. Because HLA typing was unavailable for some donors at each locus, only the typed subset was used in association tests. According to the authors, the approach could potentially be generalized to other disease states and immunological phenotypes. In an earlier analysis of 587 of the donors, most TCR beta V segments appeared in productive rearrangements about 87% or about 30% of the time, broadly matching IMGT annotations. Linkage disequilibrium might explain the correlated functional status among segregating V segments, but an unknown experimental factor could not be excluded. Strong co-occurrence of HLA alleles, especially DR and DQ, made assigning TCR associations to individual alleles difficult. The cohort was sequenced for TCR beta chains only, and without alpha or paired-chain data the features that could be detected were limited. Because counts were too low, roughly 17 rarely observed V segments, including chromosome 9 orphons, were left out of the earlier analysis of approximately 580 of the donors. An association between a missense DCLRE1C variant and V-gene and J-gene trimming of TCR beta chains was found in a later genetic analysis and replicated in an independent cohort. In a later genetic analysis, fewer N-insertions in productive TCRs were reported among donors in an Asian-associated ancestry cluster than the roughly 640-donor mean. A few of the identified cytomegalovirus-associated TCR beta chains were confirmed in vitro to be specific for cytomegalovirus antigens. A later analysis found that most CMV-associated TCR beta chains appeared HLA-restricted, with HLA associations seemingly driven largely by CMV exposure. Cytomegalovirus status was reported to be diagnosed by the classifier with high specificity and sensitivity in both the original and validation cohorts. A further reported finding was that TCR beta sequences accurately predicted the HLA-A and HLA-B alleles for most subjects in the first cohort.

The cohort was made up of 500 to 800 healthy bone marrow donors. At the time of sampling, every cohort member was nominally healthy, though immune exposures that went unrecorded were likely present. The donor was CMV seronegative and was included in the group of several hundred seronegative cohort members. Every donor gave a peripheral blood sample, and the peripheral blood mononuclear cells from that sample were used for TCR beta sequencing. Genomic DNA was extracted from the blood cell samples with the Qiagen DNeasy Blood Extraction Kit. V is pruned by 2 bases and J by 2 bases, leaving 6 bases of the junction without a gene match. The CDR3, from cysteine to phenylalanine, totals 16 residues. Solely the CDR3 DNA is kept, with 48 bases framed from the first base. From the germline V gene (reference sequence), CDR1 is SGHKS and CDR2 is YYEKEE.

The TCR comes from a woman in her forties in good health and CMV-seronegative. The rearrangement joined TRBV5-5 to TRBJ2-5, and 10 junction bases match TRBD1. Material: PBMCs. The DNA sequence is TGTGCCAGCAGCTTCATTGGACAGGGGGTTCAAGAGACCCAGTACTTC. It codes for CASSFIGQGVQETQYF.